The rows below give T cell receptor beta chains drawn from one sample of a study of T cells in Graves' hyperthyroidism and ophthalmopathy. Each CDR3 protein is one row after TCRdb ran MiXCR on the multiplex PCR reads. This table has about half a million distinct CDR3 sequences, roughly a sixth appearing once. Sequencing was performed on blood. All receptors come from a woman in her twenties or thirties with Graves' ophthalmopathy. CDR3s include the opening cysteine and the closing phenylalanine or tryptophan. D genes are given only for firm matches. Some rows mark clone size as missing; the rest say once, few, many or name a class of expanded clone.

d_gene,v_gene,j_gene,abundance,CDR3aa,CDR3nt
.,TRBV10-3,TRBJ2-7,.,CAISERTDYEQYF,TGTGCCATCAGTGAGCGGACAGACTACGAGCAGTACTTC
TRBD1,TRBV5-5,TRBJ2-1,.,CASSLSTGTGGYNEQFF,TGTGCCAGCAGCCTAAGCACCGGGACAGGGGGCTACAATGAGCAGTTCTTC
.,TRBV18,TRBJ2-1,many,CASSPVGDSYNEQFF,TGTGCCAGCTCACCAGTAGGGGACTCCTACAATGAGCAGTTCTTC
TRBD1,TRBV20-1,TRBJ1-1,many,CSARQGAAFEAFF,TGCAGTGCTAGGCAGGGGGCCGCATTTGAAGCTTTCTTT
TRBD1,TRBV5-4,TRBJ2-4,once,CASSTGTAKLAKNIQYF,TGTGCCAGCAGTACCGGGACAGCCAAACTAGCCAAAAACATTCAGTACTTC
.,TRBV15,TRBJ2-5,.,CATSTPFDSQETQYF,TGTGCCACCAGCACACCCTTTGACAGCCAAGAGACCCAGTACTTC
.,TRBV28,TRBJ2-3,many,CASSFGLFTDTQYF,TGTGCCAGCAGTTTTGGACTTTTCACAGATACGCAGTATTTT
.,TRBV28,TRBJ1-5,many,CASSLWKRVNQPQHF,TGTGCCAGCAGTTTATGGAAACGGGTAAATCAGCCCCAGCATTTT
.,TRBV11-2,TRBJ2-1,many,CASSLTLLEANEQFF,TGTGCCAGCAGCTTAACTCTCCTGGAGGCGAATGAGCAGTTCTTC
.,TRBV9,TRBJ2-7,.,CASSVDRAPSYEQYF,TGTGCCAGCAGCGTAGACCGGGCCCCCTCCTACGAGCAGTACTTC
TRBD1,TRBV5-1,TRBJ1-2,few,CASSAGTGGDGYTF,TGCGCCAGCAGCGCAGGGACAGGGGGCGATGGCTACACCTTC
TRBD2,TRBV29-1,TRBJ2-1,few,CSAGGGWARNEQFF,TGCAGCGCCGGGGGGGGGTGGGCGCGCAATGAGCAGTTCTTC
TRBD1,TRBV20-1,TRBJ2-7,many,CSAGTGVGYEQYF,TGCAGTGCTGGTACAGGGGTTGGTTACGAGCAGTACTTC
TRBD1,TRBV5-1,TRBJ2-7,.,CASSQDLSGGASYEQYF,TGCGCCAGCAGCCAAGATCTTTCAGGGGGCGCCTCCTACGAGCAGTACTTC
TRBD2,TRBV6-4,TRBJ2-1,few,CASSDSGLADFNEQFF,TGTGCCAGCAGTGACTCAGGACTAGCGGACTTCAATGAGCAGTTCTTC
.,TRBV30,TRBJ2-7,many,CAWSPDTYEQYF,TGTGCCTGGAGCCCCGATACCTACGAGCAGTACTTC
.,TRBV7-2,TRBJ2-3,few,CASSLFASRAIIADTQYF,TGTGCCAGCAGCTTATTCGCATCCCGGGCCATAATTGCAGATACGCAGTATTTT
TRBD2,TRBV7-2,TRBJ2-7,.,CASILAGGGEQYF,TGTGCCAGCATTCTAGCGGGAGGGGGCGAGCAGTACTTC
.,TRBV18,TRBJ2-1,.,CASSLTGLRGSNEQFF,TGTGCCAGCTCACTAACCGGGCTTAGAGGGTCCAATGAGCAGTTCTTC
.,TRBV7-2,TRBJ2-7,many,CASSLVSGNTYEQYF,TGTGCCAGCAGCTTAGTTTCAGGAAACACCTACGAGCAGTACTTC
.,TRBV28,TRBJ1-3,many,CASSRLGDSSGNTIYF,TGTGCCAGCAGCCGATTGGGCGACAGCTCTGGAAACACCATATATTTT
TRBD1,TRBV2,TRBJ1-1,many,CASRLQGREEAFF,TGTGCCAGCAGATTACAGGGGAGGGAAGAAGCTTTCTTT
.,TRBV20-1,TRBJ2-7,many,CSATELTKGYEQYF,TGCAGTGCTACTGAACTAACCAAAGGATACGAGCAGTACTTC
TRBD2,TRBV2,TRBJ2-7,many,CAIRRTSGSYEQYF,TGTGCCATCCGAAGGACTAGCGGTTCCTACGAGCAGTACTTC
.,TRBV3-1,TRBJ1-3,many,CASSQAGLAGNTIYF,TGTGCCAGCAGCCAAGCAGGGTTAGCTGGAAACACCATATATTTT
.,TRBV2,TRBJ2-5,many,CASSEDSAEQETQYF,TGTGCCAGCAGTGAAGACTCAGCAGAACAAGAGACCCAGTACTTC
.,TRBV20-1,TRBJ2-5,.,CSARNRRPETQYF,TGCAGTGCTAGAAACAGGCGACCTGAGACCCAGTACTTC
.,TRBV18,TRBJ2-7,many,CASSPRRGEQYF,TGTGCCAGCTCACCACGGCGCGGCGAGCAGTACTTC
TRBD1,TRBV5-4,TRBJ2-2,.,CASSLKTGTENTGELFF,TGTGCCAGCAGTCTTAAAACCGGGACAGAAAACACCGGGGAGCTGTTTTTT
.,TRBV9,TRBJ2-3,.,CASSVGSSTTDTQYF,TGTGCCAGCAGCGTAGGGAGCTCCACCACAGATACGCAGTATTTT
.,TRBV6-2/TRBV6-3,TRBJ2-7,many,CATLRDAGTYEQYF,TGTGCCACGCTACGGGACGCCGGGACCTACGAGCAGTACTTC
.,TRBV18,TRBJ2-7,.,CASSPAGLFYEQYF,TGTGCCAGCTCACCCGCTGGACTATTCTACGAGCAGTACTTC
.,TRBV6-9,TRBJ1-2,.,CASSYRATNYGYTF,TGTGCCAGCAGTTACCGGGCCACTAACTATGGCTACACCTTC
.,TRBV18,TRBJ1-4,few,CASSPAARRGEKLFF,TGTGCCAGCTCACCAGCGGCCAGGCGAGGGGAAAAACTGTTTTTT
TRBD2,TRBV7-3,TRBJ2-1,many,CASGAGGTSGNEQFF,TGTGCCAGCGGCGCCGGCGGGACTAGCGGCAATGAGCAGTTCTTC
.,TRBV7-8,TRBJ2-2,few,CASSSRGNAGELFF,TGTGCCAGCAGCTCCAGGGGTAACGCCGGGGAGCTGTTTTTT
TRBD1,TRBV6-1,TRBJ1-2,many,CASTQTGDGYTF,TGTGCCAGCACTCAAACAGGGGATGGCTACACCTTC
TRBD2,TRBV28,TRBJ2-5,.,CASSLFPGTSGTETQYF,TGTGCCAGCAGTTTGTTCCCCGGGACTAGCGGGACGGAGACCCAGTACTTC
.,TRBV9,TRBJ2-1,.,CASSAPANEQFF,TGTGCCAGCAGCGCCCCCGCCAATGAGCAGTTCTTC
TRBD1,TRBV28,TRBJ1-5,many,CASSPQGQGQPQHF,TGTGCCAGCAGTCCACAAGGACAGGGACAGCCCCAGCATTTT
TRBD2,TRBV5-1,TRBJ2-3,many,CASSLSSGLDTQYF,TGCGCCAGCAGCTTGTCTAGCGGCCTAGATACGCAGTATTTT
.,TRBV4-1,TRBJ2-1,few,CASSQRQVTEYPYNEQFF,TGCGCCAGCAGCCAGCGACAGGTTACAGAATACCCCTACAATGAGCAGTTCTTC
.,TRBV28,TRBJ2-5,many,CASSTLGPRASETQYF,TGTGCCAGCAGCACCCTGGGGCCCAGGGCCTCAGAGACCCAGTACTTC
TRBD1,TRBV27,TRBJ2-1,.,CASSFGGTGYHGEQFF,TGTGCCAGCAGTTTTGGTGGGACAGGGTACCATGGTGAGCAGTTCTTC
.,TRBV20-1,TRBJ2-2,many,CSAQSTGARANTGELFF,TGCAGTGCCCAATCGACTGGAGCCAGGGCGAACACCGGGGAGCTGTTTTTT
.,TRBV7-2,TRBJ2-2,many,CASSLGAVPSTGELFF,TGTGCCAGCAGCTTAGGTGCGGTCCCGAGCACCGGGGAGCTGTTTTTT
.,TRBV5-6,TRBJ2-7,.,CASTQGSYEQYF,TGTGCCAGCACCCAAGGGTCCTACGAGCAGTACTTC
.,TRBV13,TRBJ2-1,few,CASSLVSLWYNEQFF,TGTGCCAGCAGCTTAGTTAGTCTGTGGTACAATGAGCAGTTCTTC
.,TRBV5-1,TRBJ1-2,many,CASSVQSNQNYGYTF,TGCGCCAGCAGCGTACAGAGTAATCAGAACTATGGCTACACCTTC
.,TRBV28,TRBJ1-5,many,CASSLRSNRGPNQPQHF,TGTGCCAGCAGTTTGAGGTCTAACCGGGGCCCCAATCAGCCCCAGCATTTT
.,TRBV30,TRBJ2-3,few,CAWSIRWDTQYF,TGTGCCTGGAGTATCAGATGGGATACGCAGTATTTT